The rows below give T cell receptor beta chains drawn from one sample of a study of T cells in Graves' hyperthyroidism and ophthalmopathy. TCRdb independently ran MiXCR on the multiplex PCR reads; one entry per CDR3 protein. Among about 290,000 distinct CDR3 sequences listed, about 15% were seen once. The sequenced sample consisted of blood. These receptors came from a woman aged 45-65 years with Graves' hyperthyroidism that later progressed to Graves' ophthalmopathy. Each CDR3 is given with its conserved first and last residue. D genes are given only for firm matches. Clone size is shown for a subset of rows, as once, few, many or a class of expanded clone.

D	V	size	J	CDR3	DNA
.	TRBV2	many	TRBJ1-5	CASSEQVVGQPQHF	TGTGCCAGCAGTGAACAGGTTGTAGGACAGCCCCAGCATTTT
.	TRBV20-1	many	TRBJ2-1	CSARENWINEQFF	TGCAGTGCTAGAGAGAACTGGATTAATGAGCAGTTCTTC
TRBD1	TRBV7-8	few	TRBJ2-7	CASSLVPGQGPVEQYF	TGTGCCAGCAGCTTAGTACCGGGACAGGGCCCTGTCGAGCAGTACTTC
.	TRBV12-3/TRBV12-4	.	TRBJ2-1	CASSPLLEQFF	TGTGCCAGCAGCCCATTGCTTGAGCAGTTCTTC
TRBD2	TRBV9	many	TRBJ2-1	CASSAPTSGGYNEQFF	TGTGCCAGCAGCGCCCCGACTAGCGGGGGTTACAATGAGCAGTTCTTC
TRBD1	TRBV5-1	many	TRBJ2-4	CASSPTTGQGYQNIQYF	TGCGCCAGCAGCCCAACTACGGGACAGGGGTACCAAAACATTCAGTACTTC
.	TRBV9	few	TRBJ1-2	CASSPPGVGYNYGYTF	TGTGCCAGCAGCCCCCCTGGGGTTGGGTATAACTATGGCTACACCTTC
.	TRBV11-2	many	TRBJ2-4	CASSPGVSRDENIQYF	TGTGCCAGCAGCCCAGGGGTCAGCAGGGACGAAAACATTCAGTACTTC
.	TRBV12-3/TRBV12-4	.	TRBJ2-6	CASSLARWATAF	TGTGCCAGCAGTTTAGCGCGTTGGGCTACGGCTTTC
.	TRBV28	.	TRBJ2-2	CASAGGYTGELFF	TGTGCCAGCGCAGGGGGGTACACCGGGGAGCTGTTTTTT
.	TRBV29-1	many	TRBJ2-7	CSVGGRSLPSYEQYF	TGCAGCGTTGGGGGGAGGTCCCTTCCTTCCTACGAGCAGTACTTC
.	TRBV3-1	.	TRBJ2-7	CASSLQGPAGEQYF	TGTGCCAGCAGCTTACAGGGCCCAGCGGGCGAGCAGTACTTC
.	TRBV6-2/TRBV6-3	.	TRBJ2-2	CASSKEGSGELFF	TGTGCCAGCAGTAAGGAGGGTTCCGGGGAGCTGTTTTTT
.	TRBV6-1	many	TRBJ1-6	CASSPNGSPLHF	TGTGCCAGCAGTCCCAATGGTTCACCCCTCCACTTT
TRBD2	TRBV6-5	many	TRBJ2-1	CASSYSASGGVYNEQFF	TGTGCCAGCAGTTACTCGGCTAGCGGGGGGGTCTACAATGAGCAGTTCTTC
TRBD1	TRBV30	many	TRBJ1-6	CAGYYGTGDSPLHF	TGTGCCGGATACTACGGGACAGGGGATTCACCCCTCCACTTT
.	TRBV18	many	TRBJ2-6	CASSPNSGANVLTF	TGTGCCAGCTCACCAAACTCTGGGGCCAACGTCCTGACTTTC
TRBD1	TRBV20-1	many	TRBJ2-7	CSASRGQTYEQYF	TGCAGTGCTAGTAGGGGGCAGACCTACGAGCAGTACTTC
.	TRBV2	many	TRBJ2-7	CASSEEGTLVGEQYF	TGTGCCAGCAGTGAAGAAGGGACATTGGTCGGCGAGCAGTACTTC
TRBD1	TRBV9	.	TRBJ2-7	CASSGVTGGYEQYF	TGTGCCAGCAGCGGCGTCACAGGGGGCTACGAGCAGTACTTC
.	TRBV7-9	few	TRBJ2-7	CASSTPPPHEQYF	TGTGCCAGCAGCACCCCCCCCCCCCACGAGCAGTACTTC
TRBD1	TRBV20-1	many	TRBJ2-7	CSAPSLRDSAYEQYF	TGCAGTGCTCCATCCCTCCGGGACAGTGCCTACGAGCAGTACTTC
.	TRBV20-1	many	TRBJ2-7	CSARPGPYYEQYF	TGCAGTGCTAGACCGGGACCCTACTACGAGCAGTACTTC
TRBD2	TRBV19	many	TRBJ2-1	CASSITSGSFYNEQFF	TGTGCCAGTAGTATTACTAGCGGGAGTTTCTACAATGAGCAGTTCTTC
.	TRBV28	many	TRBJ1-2	CASSLGQGRGYGYTF	TGTGCCAGCAGTTTAGGGCAGGGGCGAGGCTATGGCTACACCTTC
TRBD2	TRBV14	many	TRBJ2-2	CASSRGPGLVRTGELFF	TGTGCCAGCAGCCGCGGCCCGGGACTAGTTCGCACCGGGGAGCTGTTTTTT
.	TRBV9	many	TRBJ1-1	CASSGEGNTEAFF	TGTGCCAGCAGCGGGGAGGGGAACACTGAAGCTTTCTTT
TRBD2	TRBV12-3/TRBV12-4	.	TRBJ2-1	CASRTVAGDYNEQFF	TGTGCCAGCAGGACCGTAGCGGGCGACTACAATGAGCAGTTCTTC
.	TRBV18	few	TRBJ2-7	CASSPPGQLSSYEQYF	TGTGCCAGCTCACCACCCGGACAGTTAAGCTCCTACGAGCAGTACTTC